The sequence of this T cell receptor (beta chain) was determined in a study of T cell responses to AZD1222 COVID-19 vaccine. Per germline, CDR1 MNHEY and CDR2 SVGAGI. The trim removed 5 bases at V and 2 bases at J, leaving 5 bases unmatched. The CDR3 sequence is 14 residues long. Regarding this clone: The antigen remains undetermined.

The assay was immunoSEQ multiplex PCR, and TCRdb's table has in-frame clones only and misses some. The sample yields 100,000 to 150,000 clones, about 90% seen once. Study conclusions and caveats: A rise in Spike-specific TCR breadth and depth followed two AZD1222 doses. Spike was spanned by vaccine-associated CD4 TCRs, with dominance at 160-218 and 743-854. Most donors were white British, females outnumbered males, and clonal diversity was possibly underestimated. Only 5 or 6 people who got AZD1222 tested seropositive at baseline.

The sequenced sample was peripheral blood, obtained on day 0 of AZD1222 vaccination. This clonotype was sampled from an adult in good health. J is TRBJ2-5 and V is TRBV6-5; 7 nucleotides line up with TRBD2. CDR3 in amino acids: CASSTTSAQETQYF. The DNA for the CDR3 is TGTGCCAGCAGTACAACTAGCGCACAAGAGACCCAGTACTTC.